The 27 T cell receptor beta chains below come from one sample, sequenced in a study of T cells after posttransplantation cyclophosphamide. Some clones are missing from TCRdb's copy, which holds only in-frame ones; the method was immunoSEQ multiplex PCR. Found here are some 5,500 clones, 95% to 98% of them singletons; the top ten hold about 0.85%. Sequencing was done on a sample of memory CD4+ T cells sorted from PBMCs. These receptors came from a man aged 40-55 years in good health, CMV-negative, and a related stem cell transplant donor.

The V gene is TRBV29-1, the J gene TRBJ2-1; tentative D call: TRBD2 (6 bases). Germline values: CDR1 SQVTM, CDR2 ANQGSEA. V lost 2 bases and J lost 9, with 11 bases in between. The CDR3 consists of 12 residues. The CDR3 region is CSVERGAGEQFF. In DNA form, the CDR3 reads TGCAGCGTTGAAAGAGGAGCGGGTGAGCAGTTCTTC.

V and J are TRBV4-2 and TRBJ1-2; the D gene is possibly TRBD1 (6 bases). Trimming stripped 0 bases from V and 4 bases from J, with 9 bases between. There are 14 residues in the CDR3. Germline lookup yields CDR1 LGHNA and CDR2 YNFKEQ. CDR3 protein: CASSQETGPYGYTF. Written as DNA, the CDR3 is TGTGCCAGCAGCCAAGAGACAGGACCCTATGGCTACACCTTC.

This clone is a singleton in its sample. This chain connects TRBV5-1 to TRBJ2-5; 7 bases match TRBD2. The V segment lost 0 bases and the J segment 1 base; nucleotides outside the gene matches: 9. CDR1 and CDR2 (germline): SGHRS, YFSETQ. This CDR3 is built from 17 residues. The CDR3 protein is CASSLASTSEPQETQYF. CDR3 DNA: TGCGCCAGCAGCTTGGCCAGTACTAGCGAACCCCAAGAGACCCAGTACTTC.

The chain joins TRBV9 to TRBJ2-2; 9 positions agree with TRBD2. There are 16 residues in the CDR3. Germline CDR1 SGDLS, CDR2 YYNGEE. V lost 4 bases to trimming and J lost 4 bases; unmatched junction nucleotides: 8. CDR3 nucleotide sequence: TGTGCCAGCAGCCCGCGGACTAGCGCCTTCACCGGGGAGCTGTTTTTT. The encoded protein is CASSPRTSAFTGELFF.

This clone has a single count. The chain couples TRBV6-1 to TRBJ1-1; TRBD1 is a possible D gene (5 bases). The CDR3 runs 13 residues. Germline V lookup: CDR1 MNHNS, CDR2 SASEGT. V shed 7 bases and J shed 0 bases, with 9 bases lying between them. The CDR3 here is CASIHRMNTEAFF. The CDR3 coding sequence is TGTGCCAGCATCCACAGGATGAACACTGAAGCTTTCTTT.

This chain joins TRBV20-1 and TRBJ2-7; no reliable D call. V shed 7 bases and J shed 3 bases, with 7 bases lying between them. The CDR3 has 10 amino acids. CDR1 is DFQATT, CDR2 SNEGSKA, per germline (reference sequence). The CDR3: CSVGRYEQYF. The CDR3 nucleotides are TGCAGTGTGGGCCGCTACGAGCAGTACTTC.

The chain carries TRBV11-3 and TRBJ2-2; a possible D gene is TRBD1 (5 bases). CDR1 and CDR2 (germline): SGHNT, YENEEA. V was cut by 0 bases and J by 3 bases, with 14 bases left in between. The CDR3 spans 17 residues. The CDR3: CASSLDIDSEYTGELFF. The CDR3 nucleotides are TGTGCCAGCAGCTTAGATATCGACAGCGAATACACCGGGGAGCTGTTTTTT. Looking up the rest from reference TRBV11-3 and TRBJ2-2 gives the full variable domain: EAGVVQSPRYKIIEKKQPVAFWCNPISGHNTLYWYLQNLGQGPELLIRYENEEAVDDSQLPKDRFSAERLKGVDSTLKIQPAELGDSAVYLCASSLDIDSEYTGELFFGEGSRLTVL.

The CDR3 sequence is CASSQKRGTYEQYF. The CDR3 nucleotides read TGTGCCAGCAGCCAAAAGCGGGGGACCTACGAGCAGTACTTC. V gene TRBV7-9 combines with J gene TRBJ2-7; 8 bases line up with TRBD2. The germline gives CDR1 SEHNR, CDR2 FQNEAQ (reference sequence). There are 14 residues in the CDR3. J was trimmed by 2 bases and V by 5 bases; bases with no gene match: 5. The variable domain in full, with the rest retrieved from reference TRBV7-9 and TRBJ2-7, is DTGVSQNPRHKITKRGQNVTFRCDPISEHNRLYWYRQTLGQGPEFLTYFQNEAQLEKSRLLSDRFSAERPKGSFSTLEIQRTEQGDSAMYLCASSQKRGTYEQYFGPGTRLTVT.

With regard to this clone: Other DNA sequences in this sample translate to the same CDR3. V gene TRBV19 combines with J gene TRBJ1-1; TRBD1 might be the D (6 bases). Per the germline V gene, CDR1 is LNHDA and CDR2 is SQIVND (reference sequence). Trimming took 6 bases from V and 7 from J, leaving 18 bases between them. The CDR3 sequence is 14 residues long. The CDR3 sequence is CASSVGQPAGEAFF. In nucleotides, the CDR3 is TGTGCCAGTAGCGTAGGACAGCCGGCCGGTGAAGCTTTCTTT.

The chain employs TRBV19 and TRBJ1-5; 7 bases match TRBD1. Trimming at V came to 5 bases and at J to 7 bases, leaving 11 bases not matched to a gene. This CDR3 has 15 amino acids. Germline CDR1 reads LNHDA; CDR2 reads SQIVND (reference sequence). The DNA for the CDR3 is TGTGCCAGTAGTGGGTCGGCAGGGGGATTCCAGCCCCAGCATTTT. It specifies CASSGSAGGFQPQHF.

The V and J genes are TRBV28 and TRBJ1-5, with a possible D match to TRBD1 (6 bases). The germline V and J ends were trimmed by 6 bases and 9 bases, with 12 bases remaining between them. The CDR3 sequence is 12 residues long. From germline, CDR1 is MDHEN and CDR2 SYDVKM. The CDR3 loop reads CASSSVGGPQHF. The DNA for the CDR3 is TGTGCCAGCAGCTCCGTAGGGGGGCCCCAGCATTTT.

V and J are TRBV7-2 and TRBJ1-2, with 9 bases aligning to TRBD1. CDR1 and CDR2 from the germline V gene are SGHTA and FQGNSA. J lost 3 bases, V lost 5 bases, and 7 bases had no gene match. This CDR3 region has 15 residues. This chain's CDR3 is CASSLKQGADYGYTF. In DNA form, the CDR3 reads TGTGCCAGCAGCCTAAAACAGGGGGCTGACTATGGCTACACCTTC.

The chain joins TRBV11-2 to TRBJ1-2, with D unclear. The V gene's germline CDR1 is SGHAT and CDR2 FQNNGV. V was cut by 5 bases and J by 3 bases, with 7 bases left in between. The CDR3 totals 12 residues. The CDR3 region is CASSQNDYGYTF. CDR3 DNA sequence: TGTGCCAGCAGCCAGAATGACTATGGCTACACCTTC.

CDR3 DNA: TGTGCCAGTAGTAGGGCAGGGGGCTTGGAGGAAAAACTGTTTTTT. This gives the protein CASSRAGGLEEKLFF. The chain carries TRBV19 and TRBJ1-4; 8 positions agree with TRBD1. V gave up 4 bases and J gave up 8 bases; unmatched junction bases: 9. The length of the CDR3 is 15 residues. Germline CDR1 is LNHDA and CDR2 is SQIVND (reference sequence).

The table lists this clone with a count of one. V usage is TRBV5-1 and J usage is TRBJ2-7; the match to TRBD1 covers 11 bases. The CDR3 is made up of 16 amino acids. Germline V gene sequence: CDR1 SGHRS, CDR2 YFSETQ. V lost 3 bases to trimming and J lost 6 bases; unmatched junction nucleotides: 11. CDR3 nucleotides: TGCGCCAGCAGCTCCTCTCCTCGAGGGACAGGGGGCGAGCAGTACTTC. Its protein product is CASSSSPRGTGGEQYF.

On this clone: A junction end diverges from the germline sequence, so it may reflect a read error. This specimen includes other DNA sequences encoding the same CDR3. The chain combines TRBV18 with TRBJ2-1; tentatively, D is TRBD1 (6 bases). There are 15 residues in the CDR3. Germline assignment: CDR1 KGHSH and CDR2 LQKENI. DNA of the CDR3: TGCGCCAGCTCACTCTTACAGGGAGAAAATGATGGGCAGTTCTTC. Its protein is CASSLLQGENDGQFF.

This chain connects TRBV11-3 to TRBJ2-2; no clear D. The V end lost 5 bases, the J end lost 3 bases, and 10 bases lay between the germline ends. Germline V gives CDR1 SGHNT, CDR2 YENEEA. The CDR3 runs 14 residues. In nucleotides, the CDR3 is TGTGCCAGCAGCCTTCTAAGTGACACCGGGGAGCTGTTTTTT. Translating gives CASSLLSDTGELFF.

V usage is TRBV4-2 and J usage is TRBJ1-1; TRBD1 might be the D (5 bases). The CDR3 length is 15 residues. The V gene lost 6 bases and the J gene lost 1 base, with 15 bases spanning the gap. The germline V gene has CDR1 LGHNA and CDR2 YNFKEQ. As DNA, the CDR3 is TGTGCCAGCAGGACACAGGACGGGGGGAACACTGAAGCTTTCTTT. This gives the protein CASRTQDGGNTEAFF.

The chain couples TRBV6-5 to TRBJ1-1, with 10 bases aligning to TRBD1. The V gene end was trimmed by 6 bases and the J gene end by 1 base; junction bases not matched to a gene: 2. Germline CDR1 reads MNHEY; CDR2 reads SVGAGI. The CDR3 sequence is 14 residues long. This CDR3 reads CASSRTGGNTEAFF. The CDR3 DNA follows: TGTGCCAGCAGCAGGACAGGGGGGAACACTGAAGCTTTCTTT.

This sequence joins TRBV10-3 and TRBJ2-7; 8 nucleotides line up with TRBD1. This CDR3 has 17 residues. V trimming: 0 bases; J trimming: 4 bases; junction bases outside the gene matches: 11. Germline V lookup: CDR1 ENHRY, CDR2 SYGVKD. CDR3 coding DNA: TGTGCCATCAGTGAGTCTCTGGTTGGACAGGGCGCTTACGAGCAGTACTTC. Its protein is CAISESLVGQGAYEQYF.

The chain combines TRBV4-3 with TRBJ2-3; unclear D gene. V was shortened by 1 base and J by 6 bases, with 8 bases between the two germline ends. The germline CDR1 and CDR2 sequences are LGHNA and YSLEER. The CDR3 loop spans 13 amino acids. The CDR3 sequence is CASSQAWADTQYF. The CDR3 DNA reads TGCGCCAGCAGCCAAGCTTGGGCCGATACGCAGTATTTT.

V gene TRBV6-5 combines with J gene TRBJ2-7; TRBD1 matches at 11 bases. This CDR3 is 15 amino acids long. V shed 2 bases and J 2 bases; nucleotides not matched to a gene: 2. The germline V gene has CDR1 MNHEY and CDR2 SVGAGI. CDR3: CASSYEDRGPYEQYF. The CDR3 coding sequence is TGTGCCAGCAGTTACGAGGACAGGGGGCCCTACGAGCAGTACTTC.

The chain recombines TRBV9 with TRBJ1-4; no clear D. The CDR3 is made up of 16 amino acids. In germline, CDR1 is SGDLS, CDR2 YYNGEE. V was pared by 0 bases and J by 0 bases, with 9 bases between. The CDR3 DNA follows: TGTGCCAGCAGCGTAGAACAGACCGCAACTAATGAAAAACTGTTTTTT. It specifies CASSVEQTATNEKLFF.

This chain uses TRBV7-2 with TRBJ2-5, with TRBD2 identical over 9 bases. The CDR3 sequence is 13 residues long. The trim removed 6 bases at V and 7 bases at J, leaving 6 bases unmatched. The V gene's germline CDR1 is SGHTA and CDR2 FQGNSA. The CDR3 loop is CASRRGLAGTQYF. CDR3 nucleotides: TGTGCCAGCAGGCGGGGACTAGCCGGGACCCAGTACTTC.

The J gene is TRBJ2-4, the V gene TRBV4-1; D might be TRBD2 (5 bases). Trimming pared 1 base from V and 3 bases from J, leaving 13 bases between. CDR1 is MGHRA, CDR2 YSYEKL, per germline. The CDR3 consists of 16 residues. CDR3 in amino acids: CASSQGQQRGKNIQYF. The CDR3 nucleotides read TGCGCCAGCAGCCAAGGGCAGCAACGGGGCAAAAACATTCAGTACTTC.

The chain employs TRBV29-1 and TRBJ1-4, with D unresolved. V lost 2 bases to trimming and J lost 7 bases, with 11 bases between them. Germline loops: CDR1 SQVTM, CDR2 ANQGSEA. This CDR3 is 13 amino acids long. The CDR3 loop reads CSVEFSGSEKLFF. CDR3 coding DNA: TGCAGCGTTGAATTTTCGGGGAGTGAAAAACTGTTTTTT.

The chain joins TRBV4-1 to TRBJ2-2, with a tentative D call TRBD2 (6 bases). The CDR3 has 17 amino acids. V was trimmed by 2 bases and J by 1 base, leaving 14 bases between them. CDR1 is MGHRA, CDR2 YSYEKL, per germline. CDR3 nucleotide sequence: TGCGCCAGCAGCCAATCCCCGGGACTCAGGAACACCGGGGAGCTGTTTTTT. It codes for CASSQSPGLRNTGELFF.